This entry lists 32 T cell receptor beta chains sequenced from one sample in a study of cytomegalovirus exposure and HLA in healthy donors. The PCR used 60 Vbeta and 13 Jbeta primers. Here immunoSEQ multiplex PCR was the method, and the copy in TCRdb shows in-frame clones only, minus some. The table shows 99,000 or so clones, with approximately 16% occurring only once. The sequencing input was PBMCs. The source is a female donor in good health and CMV-seronegative.

The chain joins TRBV28 to TRBJ2-5, with TRBD1 as a possible D gene (6 bases). The CDR3 is 13 residues long. The germline V gene has CDR1 MDHEN and CDR2 SYDVKM. Trimming removed 8 bases at V and 3 bases at J, with 13 bases between. CDR3 coding DNA: TGTGCCAGCCAGCGGACAGACAAAGAGACCCAGTACTTC. This translates into CASQRTDKETQYF.

This clone showed up just a few times. This chain joins TRBV5-4 and TRBJ1-2, with D maybe TRBD1 (6 bases). Germline V gene lookup returns CDR1 SGHNT and CDR2 YYREEE (reference sequence). The CDR3 spans 13 residues. The V gene lost 5 bases and the J gene lost 8 bases, with 16 bases spanning the gap. CDR3: CASRAQTGVGYTF. CDR3 DNA sequence: TGTGCCAGCAGGGCTCAGACAGGAGTCGGCTACACCTTC.

This clone occurred a few times. The chain has TRBV5-6 and TRBJ1-2, with D possibly TRBD1 on 6 matching bases. Trimming removed 0 bases at V and 3 bases at J, with 9 bases between. Germline V gene lookup returns CDR1 SGHDT and CDR2 YYEEEE. The CDR3 totals 14 residues. Here the CDR3 reads CASSLENRDYGYTF. CDR3 in DNA: TGTGCCAGCAGCTTGGAGAACAGGGACTATGGCTACACCTTC.

This clone occurred a few times. CDR3: CASSLTGDSGGTEAFF. CDR3 nucleotide sequence: TGTGCCAGCAGCTTAACAGGGGATTCTGGGGGCACTGAAGCTTTCTTT. J is TRBJ1-1 and V is TRBV7-9, with 7 bases that match TRBD1. V lost 2 bases, J lost 4 bases, and 10 bases stayed unmatched. The CDR3 is 16 amino acids. Germline CDR1 reads SEHNR; CDR2 reads FQNEAQ (reference sequence).

The V gene is TRBV15, the J gene TRBJ2-2; 9 positions match TRBD2. This CDR3 comprises 18 residues. Germline values: CDR1 LNHNV, CDR2 YYDKDF (reference sequence). J was trimmed by 5 bases and V by 1 base; bases with no gene match: 11. Here the CDR3 reads CATSRGGSLGLATGELFF. The CDR3 region has the DNA TGTGCCACCAGCAGAGGAGGGTCGCTAGGACTAGCGACCGGGGAGCTGTTTTTT.

The chain uses TRBV7-3 and TRBJ2-1; 7 bases map to TRBD2. Germline CDR1 SGHTA, CDR2 FQGTGA. The CDR3 consists of 14 residues. V lost 1 base to trimming and J lost 8 bases; unmatched junction nucleotides: 5. Here the CDR3 DNA reads TGTGCCAGCAGCTTAAGGGGCAGCGGGGATGAGCAGTTCTTC. This gives the protein CASSLRGSGDEQFF.

This clone came up a few times. V and J are TRBV6-5 and TRBJ1-5; 7 nucleotides match TRBD1. The trim removed 4 bases at V and 9 bases at J, leaving 15 bases unmatched. Germline CDR1 MNHEY, CDR2 SVGAGI. This CDR3 region has 16 residues. CDR3 DNA: TGTGCCAGCAGTTCCGCGACAGGGCGTCAAGGGGGGCCCCAGCATTTT. It encodes CASSSATGRQGGPQHF.

This clone was observed a few times. The J gene is TRBJ1-2, the V gene TRBV6-5; D may be TRBD1 (6 bases). V gave up 6 bases and J gave up 8 bases, with 19 bases separating them. CDR3 size: 14 residues. Germline V gene sequence: CDR1 MNHEY, CDR2 SVGAGI. The CDR3 reads CASSSGQTYKGYTF. Here the CDR3 DNA reads TGTGCCAGCAGCTCCGGACAGACCTATAAAGGCTACACCTTC.

This clone showed up just a few times. J is TRBJ1-5 and V is TRBV7-2, with a tentative D call TRBD1 (5 bases). V was pared by 2 bases and J by 0 bases, with 17 bases between. The CDR3 runs 18 residues. Germline lookup yields CDR1 SGHTA and CDR2 FQGNSA. CDR3 bases: TGTGCCAGCAGCTTATATCTTGCGGGACCAGATAGCAATCAGCCCCAGCATTTT. Translating it yields CASSLYLAGPDSNQPQHF.

CDR3 sequence reads: CASRTGTGRTEAFF. CDR3 nucleotide sequence: TGTGCCAGTAGGACCGGGACAGGCCGAACTGAAGCTTTCTTT. The J gene is TRBJ1-1, the V gene TRBV19, with 8 positions matching TRBD1. Germline V gene data show CDR1 as LNHDA and CDR2 as SQIVND (reference sequence). The trim removed 6 bases at V and 5 bases at J, leaving 8 bases unmatched. This CDR3 has 14 amino acids.

This chain joins TRBV30 and TRBJ2-1; D possibly corresponds to TRBD2 (7 bases). Trimming took off 0 bases at V and 6 bases at J, with 15 bases between the two ends. The CDR3 has 15 residues. CDR1 and CDR2 from the germline V gene are GTSNPN and SVGIG (reference sequence). CDR3 amino acids: CAWSVYGGRVNEQFF. CDR3 in DNA: TGTGCCTGGAGTGTATACGGGGGGCGGGTCAATGAGCAGTTCTTC.

There are a few counts of this clone. This chain connects TRBV2 to TRBJ2-3, with a weak D call TRBD1 (5 bases). Looked up from germline, CDR1 is SNHLY and CDR2 is FYNNEI. The germline V and J ends were trimmed by 7 bases and 8 bases, with 13 bases remaining between them. The CDR3 runs 12 residues. CDR3 DNA sequence: TGTGCCAGCATTGATGCACAGGCTACGCAGTATTTT. This sequence encodes CASIDAQATQYF.

This clone has just a few counts. This chain links TRBV29-1 with TRBJ1-1; 8 nucleotides match TRBD1. Germline trimming cut 5 bases from V and 5 bases from J; bases unmatched to any gene: 13. The CDR3 loop spans 15 amino acids. The germline V gene has CDR1 SQVTM and CDR2 ANQGSEA. Written as DNA, the CDR3 is TGCAGCGTTCAAGCTCTGACAGGGGTTGAGACTGAAGCTTTCTTT. This gives the protein CSVQALTGVETEAFF.

The CDR3 DNA reads as TGTGCCAGCAGCGGACCAAACACGGGAATGGAGACCCAGTACTTC. Translating gives CASSGPNTGMETQYF. V is TRBV9 and J is TRBJ2-5; weak D call: TRBD2 (5 bases). Germline CDR1 and CDR2: SGDLS and YYNGEE. This CDR3 comprises 15 residues. The V end was cut by 3 bases, the J end by 5 bases, with 17 bases between.

The V call is TRBV19, the J call TRBJ1-1; the D gene is possibly TRBD1 (5 bases). Trimming shortened V by 7 bases and J by 0 bases, and 15 bases separated the two germline ends. The CDR3 has 15 residues. In germline, CDR1 is LNHDA, CDR2 SQIVND (reference sequence). CDR3 sequence: CASKRQGSMNTEAFF. In DNA, the CDR3 is TGTGCCAGTAAGCGTCAGGGCAGTATGAACACTGAAGCTTTCTTT.

This clone was observed a handful of times. The chain recombines TRBV4-2 with TRBJ1-5; D gene uncertain. There are 16 residues in the CDR3. V dropped 0 bases and J dropped 6 bases, with 15 bases sitting between them. From germline, CDR1 is LGHNA and CDR2 YNFKEQ. CDR3 DNA: TGTGCCAGCAGCCAAGAGGGAGTATTGGGCGGTCAGCCCCAGCATTTT. This translates into CASSQEGVLGGQPQHF.

The chain carries TRBV9 and TRBJ1-2, with unresolved D. CDR3 length equals 13 residues. V was cut by 4 bases and J by 8 bases, with 15 bases left in between. Germline CDR1 and CDR2: SGDLS and YYNGEE. The CDR3 sequence: CASSTPSAQGYTF. The CDR3 nucleotides are TGTGCCAGCAGCACCCCCAGTGCTCAGGGCTACACCTTC.

This clone was observed a handful of times. The chain employs TRBV7-4 and TRBJ2-1; 13 nucleotides line up with TRBD2. V gave up 5 bases and J gave up 1 base; unmatched junction bases: 11. The germline gives CDR1 SGHVT, CDR2 SQSDAQ. This CDR3 is 19 amino acids long. The DNA for the CDR3 is TGTGCCAGCAGCCTGACTAGCGGGAGGACTGTTACGTCCTACAATGAGCAGTTCTTC. As protein: CASSLTSGRTVTSYNEQFF.

This clone was counted a few times. The genes are TRBV5-8 and TRBJ1-4; TRBD1 is a possible D gene (6 bases). Per germline, CDR1 SGHTS and CDR2 YDEGEE. This CDR3 spans 15 amino acids. Trimming left V 1 base short and J 8 bases short, with 15 bases between. CDR3 sequence (DNA): TGTGCCAGCAGCTTGAGCCAGGGGATATGGGAAAAACTGTTTTTT. This gives the protein CASSLSQGIWEKLFF.

The chain couples TRBV28 to TRBJ1-2; D is uncertain. The CDR3 covers 11 residues. With 3 bases removed from V and 8 bases from J, the gap between germline ends came to 7 bases. Germline-derived CDR1 and CDR2 are MDHEN and SYDVKM. CDR3 in DNA: TGTGCCAGCAGTTTCGGGAGGGGCTACACCTTC. This sequence encodes CASSFGRGYTF.

J is TRBJ2-5 and V is TRBV18; possible D gene TRBD1, 5 bases. There are 14 residues in the CDR3. V was shortened by 4 bases and J by 4 bases, with 13 bases between the two germline ends. The V gene's germline CDR1 is KGHSH and CDR2 LQKENI. The CDR3 sequence: CASSLWGLGETQYF. CDR3 coding DNA: TGTGCCAGCTCACTCTGGGGCCTCGGAGAGACCCAGTACTTC.

The J gene is TRBJ1-2, the V gene TRBV19; TRBD1 agrees at 9 bases. From germline, CDR1 is LNHDA and CDR2 SQIVND (reference sequence). The V gene end was trimmed by 3 bases and the J gene end by 5 bases; junction bases not matched to a gene: 10. This CDR3 has 16 residues. CDR3 DNA: TGTGCCAGTAGTATGTCGCAGGGGACAGGGCTTTATGGCTACACCTTC. Its protein product is CASSMSQGTGLYGYTF.

The genes are TRBV14 and TRBJ2-5; possible D gene TRBD2, 5 bases. The CDR3 consists of 13 residues. Germline V gene lookup returns CDR1 SGHDN and CDR2 FVKESK. With 1 base removed from V and 5 bases from J, the gap between germline ends came to 8 bases. Here the CDR3 reads CASSQAGVETQYF. The CDR3 DNA reads TGTGCCAGCAGCCAAGCCGGGGTCGAGACCCAGTACTTC.

The V call is TRBV10-2, the J call TRBJ2-2, with a weak D call TRBD2 (6 bases). Between the trimmed V and J ends, which lost 2 bases and 6 bases, there was a span of 13 bases. Germline V gene data show CDR1 as WSHSY and CDR2 as SAAADI. This CDR3 is built from 15 residues. This CDR3 reads CASSEGGKVAGELFF. The CDR3 DNA reads TGCGCCAGCAGTGAGGGAGGGAAGGTCGCCGGGGAGCTGTTTTTT.

This clone was detected a few times. Here the CDR3 DNA reads TGTGCCGGGACAGATGGTTACACTGAAGCTTTCTTT. It encodes CAGTDGYTEAFF. The gene calls are TRBV12-5 and TRBJ1-1; 7 bases match TRBD1. The CDR3 runs to 12 residues. Germline V lookup: CDR1 LGHNT, CDR2 FRNRAP.

The V call is TRBV5-6, the J call TRBJ1-1, with TRBD1 matching 7 bases. V lost 3 bases and J lost 8; bases outside the gene matches: 4. This CDR3 has 12 residues. In germline, CDR1 is SGHDT, CDR2 YYEEEE. The CDR3 reads CASSSIRGEAFF. CDR3 in DNA: TGTGCCAGCAGCTCTATCAGGGGGGAAGCTTTCTTT.

This clone has only a few counts. The V call is TRBV30, the J call TRBJ2-2; a possible D gene is TRBD2 (5 bases). This CDR3 has 11 residues. The germline gives CDR1 GTSNPN, CDR2 SVGIG (reference sequence). Deletions cut 5 bases from V and 11 bases from J, with 12 bases between. The CDR3 here is CAWGMRVELFF. Written as DNA, the CDR3 is TGTGCCTGGGGGATGAGGGTTGAGCTGTTTTTT.

The rearrangement uses TRBV30 and TRBJ2-1; TRBD1 aligns across 8 bases. The germline V gene encodes CDR1 GTSNPN and CDR2 SVGIG (reference sequence). The V gene end was trimmed by 1 base and the J gene end by 3 bases; junction bases not matched to a gene: 2. This CDR3 contains 14 residues. This CDR3 is CAWSAGGFYNEQFF. The DNA for the CDR3 is TGTGCCTGGAGTGCAGGGGGCTTCTACAATGAGCAGTTCTTC.

This chain uses TRBV27 with TRBJ2-7, with 9 positions matching TRBD1. Germline assignment: CDR1 MNHEY and CDR2 SMNVEV (reference sequence). V shed 6 bases, J shed 0 bases, and the junction held 3 bases outside the gene matches. The CDR3 is 14 residues long. CDR3 DNA sequence: TGTGCCAGCAGCCGGACAGGGGACTCCTACGAGCAGTACTTC. This sequence encodes CASSRTGDSYEQYF.

V is TRBV7-8 and J is TRBJ2-7; the match to TRBD2 covers 12 bases. With 4 bases clipped from V and 4 bases from J, the junction kept 11 bases outside the gene matches. The germline CDR1 and CDR2 sequences are SGHVS and FQNEAQ. The length of the CDR3 is 17 residues. CDR3: CASSSRELAGGLYEQYF. CDR3 bases: TGTGCCAGCAGCTCAAGAGAACTAGCGGGAGGATTATACGAGCAGTACTTC. The full variable domain, its missing parts supplied by reference TRBV7-8 and TRBJ2-7, is GAGVSQSPRYKVAKRGQDVALRCDPISGHVSLFWYQQALGQGPEFLTYFQNEAQLDKSGLPSDRFFAERPEGSVSTLKIQRTQQEDSAVYLCASSSRELAGGLYEQYFGPGTRLTVT.

This clone was seen more than once but under ten times. The chain has TRBV6-1 and TRBJ2-7, with no clear D. The CDR3 has 15 residues. Trimming left V 1 base short and J 0 bases short, with 10 bases between. The germline gives CDR1 MNHNS, CDR2 SASEGT. The CDR3 DNA reads as TGTGCCAGCAGTGAAGGGTGGGCTTTCTCCTACGAGCAGTACTTC. Protein product: CASSEGWAFSYEQYF.

This rearrangement joins TRBV30 to TRBJ1-1, with D possibly matching TRBD1 (5 bases). The CDR3 consists of 13 residues. Germline V lookup: CDR1 GTSNPN, CDR2 SVGIG (reference sequence). The V and J ends lost 0 bases and 6 bases respectively, with 11 bases between them. The CDR3 sequence is CAWSVMQGSEAFF. The CDR3 DNA is TGTGCCTGGAGTGTAATGCAGGGTTCTGAAGCTTTCTTT.